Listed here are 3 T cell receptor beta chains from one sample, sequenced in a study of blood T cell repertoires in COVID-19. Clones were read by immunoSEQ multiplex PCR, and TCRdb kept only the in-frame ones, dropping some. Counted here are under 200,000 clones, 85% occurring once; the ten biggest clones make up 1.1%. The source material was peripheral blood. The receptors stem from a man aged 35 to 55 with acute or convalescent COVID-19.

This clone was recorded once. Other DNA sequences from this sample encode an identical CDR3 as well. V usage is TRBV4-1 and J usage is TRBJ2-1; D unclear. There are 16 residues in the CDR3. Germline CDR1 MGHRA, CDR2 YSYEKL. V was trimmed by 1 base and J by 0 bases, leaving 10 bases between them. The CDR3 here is CASSQVDLVSYNEQFF. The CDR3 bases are TGCGCCAGCAGCCAAGTCGATTTAGTCTCCTACAATGAGCAGTTCTTC.

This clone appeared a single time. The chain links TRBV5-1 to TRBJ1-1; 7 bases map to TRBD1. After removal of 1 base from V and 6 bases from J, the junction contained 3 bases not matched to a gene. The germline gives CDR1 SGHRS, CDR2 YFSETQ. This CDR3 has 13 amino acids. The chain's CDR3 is CASSLWTGAEAFF. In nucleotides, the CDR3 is TGCGCCAGCAGCTTGTGGACAGGAGCTGAAGCTTTCTTT.

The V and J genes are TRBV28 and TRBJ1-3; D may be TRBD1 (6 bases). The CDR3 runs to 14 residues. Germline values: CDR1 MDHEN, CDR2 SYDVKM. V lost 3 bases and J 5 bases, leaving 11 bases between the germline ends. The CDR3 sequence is CASSLLQGRNTIYF. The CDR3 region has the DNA TGTGCCAGCAGTTTGTTACAGGGTAGAAACACCATATATTTT.